This T cell receptor beta chain came from a study of T cells in Graves' hyperthyroidism and ophthalmopathy. Study-wide findings and caveats: For ophthalmopathy, model prediction preceded onset by a median approximately 6 months.

With respect to this clonotype: Antigen specificity is unknown.

Researchers took RNA transcripts and amplified the TCR beta CDR3 regions from them. First-round RT-PCR of the TCR CDR3 relied on the HTBI primer set. TCRdb analysed the multiplex PCR reads with MiXCR anew, one entry per CDR3 protein. The sample yields 700,000 or so distinct CDR3 sequences, around 17% seen once. Isolation of PBMCs was performed on around 10 ml fresh peripheral blood. CDR1 SGHRS and CDR2 YFSETQ come from the germline V gene. Trimming pared 4 bases from V and 0 bases from J, leaving 23 bases between. This CDR3 is 19 amino acids long. V and J are TRBV5-1 and TRBJ2-1; no definite D call. Input material: blood. The TCR originated in a man between 18 and 29 years old with Graves' hyperthyroidism. CDR3 residues: CASSRRPPTIRSSYNEQFF. Here the CDR3 DNA reads TGCGCCAGCAGCCGGCGGCCACCTACTATTAGGAGCTCCTACAATGAGCAGTTCTTC.